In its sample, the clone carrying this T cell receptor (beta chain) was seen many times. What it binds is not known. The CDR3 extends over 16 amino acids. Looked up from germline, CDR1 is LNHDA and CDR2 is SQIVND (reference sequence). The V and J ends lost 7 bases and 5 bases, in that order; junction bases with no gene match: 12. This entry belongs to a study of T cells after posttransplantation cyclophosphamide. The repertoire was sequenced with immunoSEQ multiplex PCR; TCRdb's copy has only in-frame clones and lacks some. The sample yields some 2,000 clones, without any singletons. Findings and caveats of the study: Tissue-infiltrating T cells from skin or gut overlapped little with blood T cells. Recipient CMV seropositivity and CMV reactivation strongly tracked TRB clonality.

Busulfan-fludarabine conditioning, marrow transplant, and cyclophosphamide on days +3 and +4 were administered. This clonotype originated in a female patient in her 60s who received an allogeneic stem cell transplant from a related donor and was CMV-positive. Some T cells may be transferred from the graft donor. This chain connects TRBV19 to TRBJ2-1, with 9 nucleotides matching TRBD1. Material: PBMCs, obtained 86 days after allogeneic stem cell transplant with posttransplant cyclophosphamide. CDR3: CASTMTGGQGHNEQFF. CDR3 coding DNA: TGTGCCAGTACCATGACAGGGGGACAGGGACACAATGAGCAGTTCTTC.